This T cell receptor beta chain was found in a study of blood T cell repertoires in COVID-19. Method: immunoSEQ multiplex PCR; TCRdb's copy keeps in-frame clones and lacks some. This table has 75,000 or so clones, around 83% appearing once. The CDR3 totals 14 residues. J was trimmed by 9 bases and V by 1 base; bases with no gene match: 6. Per germline, CDR1 LGHDT and CDR2 YNNKEL (reference sequence). This TCR was recovered from a woman between 65 and 79 years old with acute or convalescent COVID-19. This rearrangement joins TRBV3-1 (or the pseudogene TRBV3-2) to TRBJ2-3; 8 bases are a match to TRBD2. The material sequenced was peripheral blood. This CDR3 reads CASSQGLAIGTQYF. In DNA form, the CDR3 reads TGTGCCAGCAGCCAAGGACTAGCGATCGGAACGCAGTATTTT.